The clone carrying this TCR beta chain was counted at least ten times. Antigen unknown. Healthy Caucasian individuals made up all the donors. V lost 2 bases, J lost 6 bases, and 9 bases stayed unmatched. This CDR3 contains 16 residues. Germline V gene sequence: CDR1 MDHEN, CDR2 SYDVKM. These data come from a study of identical twins. Study-level findings and limits: With monozygotic twins, out-of-frame TCR alpha sharing exceeded what models estimated. Researchers reported weaker excess twin sharing in beta out-of-frame sequences.

Unique molecular identifiers were present on the cDNA, and a universal primer site came from template switching. TCRdb reprocessed the 5' RACE reads with MiXCR, giving one entry per CDR3 protein. The data hold approximately 690,000 distinct CDR3 sequences, with around 5.7% observed a single time. The chain joins TRBV28 to TRBJ1-5; 8 nucleotides align to TRBD1. The clonotype comes from a young man in good health. The sequencing sample was made of naive T cells sorted from blood. The CDR3 loop is CASSLKDRAWRQPQHF. In DNA, the CDR3 is TGTGCCAGCAGTTTAAAGGACAGGGCTTGGCGTCAGCCCCAGCATTTT.